A selection of T cell receptor beta chains follows, all from one sample in a study of T-cell memory formation after mild COVID-19. TCRdb fed the 5' RACE reads into MiXCR, producing one record per CDR3 protein. The table has about 90,000 distinct CDR3 sequences, about 13% seen once. Input material: PBMCs or a T cell subset sorted from them (not recorded which). These receptors were obtained from an adult woman who had mild COVID-19 (a few samples of this study predate the infection). Cell type and time point are not known. Both conserved end residues are part of each CDR3. A D gene is named only where the DNA matches it firmly. Size is stated for part of the rows, as once, few or many counts, or as a class when the clone is expanded.

D | J | V | size | DNA | CDR3
NA | TRBJ2-7 | TRBV7-2 | few | TGTGCCAGCAGCTTAGTCTACAGTGCGGAGCAGTACTTC | CASSLVYSAEQYF
TRBD1 | TRBJ2-2 | TRBV6-1 | NA | TGTGCCAGCAGTGAAGGGACAGGGGCTACCGGGGAGCTGTTTTTT | CASSEGTGATGELFF
TRBD2 | TRBJ2-1 | TRBV5-1 | NA | TGCGCCAGCAGCTTGGCCGGGCTAGCGGGGGCCGCTTACAATGAGCAGTTCTTC | CASSLAGLAGAAYNEQFF
NA | TRBJ2-7 | TRBV5-1 | few | TGCGCCAGCAAGGACAGCGGTTCCTACGAGCAGTACTTC | CASKDSGSYEQYF
TRBD1 | TRBJ2-2 | TRBV6-5 | few | TGTGCCAGCAGAGCCGGGACAGGGGTCACCGGGGAGCTGTTTTTT | CASRAGTGVTGELFF
NA | TRBJ2-2 | TRBV6-5 | NA | TGTGCCAGCAGTTTCGCCGGACCCACCGGGGAGCTGTTTTTT | CASSFAGPTGELFF
NA | TRBJ1-5 | TRBV20-1 | few | TGCAGTGCCTCTTCCGGGGGGTATCAGCCCCAGCATTTT | CSASSGGYQPQHF
TRBD1 | TRBJ1-6 | TRBV5-1 | few | TGCGCCAGCAGCCCGGAAGACCGGGACAGGGATGGTTCACCCCTCCACTTT | CASSPEDRDRDGSPLHF
NA | TRBJ1-2 | TRBV7-8 | few | TGTGCCAGCAGCTTAAGGGCCAGGGCGTTCTATGGCTACACCTTC | CASSLRARAFYGYTF
NA | TRBJ2-1 | TRBV9 | NA | TGTGCCAGCAGCGCCGACAGTATAACCAATGAGCAGTTCTTC | CASSADSITNEQFF
TRBD1 | TRBJ1-2 | TRBV24-1 | NA | TGTGCCACCAGTGATGCCGGGACAGGGGATGGCTACACCTTC | CATSDAGTGDGYTF
NA | TRBJ2-3 | TRBV30 | few | TGTGCCTGGAGTGTAAGCGGACTCACAGATACGCAGTATTTT | CAWSVSGLTDTQYF
TRBD1 | TRBJ1-5 | TRBV5-1 | NA | TGCGCCAGCAGCTTGGGACAGGGGACAGATCAGCCCCAGCATTTT | CASSLGQGTDQPQHF
NA | TRBJ2-1 | TRBV3-1 | NA | TGTGCCAGCAGCCCAAGGAGGAGCGGTCATTACAATGAGCAGTTCTTC | CASSPRRSGHYNEQFF
TRBD1 | TRBJ1-4 | TRBV28 | few | TGTGCCAGCAGGGCTCAGGGGGGGGATGAAAAACTGTTTTTT | CASRAQGGDEKLFF
TRBD2 | TRBJ2-1 | TRBV29-1 | many | TGCAGCGTTGAAGGGTTAGCGGGAAGTTTAAACAATGAGCAGTTCTTC | CSVEGLAGSLNNEQFF
NA | TRBJ2-7 | TRBV6-6 | NA | TGTGCCAGCAGTTACGGGGGGGCTTACTACGAGCAGTACTTC | CASSYGGAYYEQYF
TRBD2 | TRBJ2-1 | TRBV6-2/TRBV6-3 | few | TGTGCCAGCAGTTACACGCGGGAGGACCAGAGCTCCTACAATGAGCAGTTCTTC | CASSYTREDQSSYNEQFF
TRBD1 | TRBJ2-7 | TRBV6-6 | NA | TGTGACAGCACCAATCGGGCAGGGGGCAAATACGAGCAGTACTTC | CDSTNRAGGKYEQYF
NA | TRBJ2-3 | TRBV24-1 | NA | TGTGCCACCAGTGATAAAGCAGATACGCAGTATTTT | CATSDKADTQYF
NA | TRBJ1-2 | TRBV7-9 | few | TGTGCCAGCAGCTCCGGGACGCTCTATGGCTACACCTTC | CASSSGTLYGYTF
NA | TRBJ2-3 | TRBV11-2 | few | TGTGCCAGCAGAGCCTGGTCCCCCACAGATACGCAGTATTTT | CASRAWSPTDTQYF
NA | TRBJ2-2 | TRBV7-9 | NA | TGTGCCAGCAGCTTAGGCGAGCTTGTAGCCACCGGGGAGCTGTTTTTT | CASSLGELVATGELFF
NA | TRBJ2-7 | TRBV29-1 | NA | TGCAGCGTTGAAAGCCGGGACACGAGCTCCTACGAGCAGTACTTC | CSVESRDTSSYEQYF
NA | TRBJ2-7 | TRBV4-1 | few | TGCGCCAGCAGCCAAGATCCTGACGGAAGCTCCTACGAGCAGTACTTC | CASSQDPDGSSYEQYF
TRBD1 | TRBJ1-1 | TRBV4-3 | NA | TGCGCCAGCAGCCCTGGGACAGGGACCACTGAAGCTTTCTTT | CASSPGTGTTEAFF
TRBD2 | TRBJ2-1 | TRBV7-2 | NA | TGTGCCAGCAGCTTCGAACCACTAGCGGGGGGGCAGGTCTACAATGAGCAGTTCTTC | CASSFEPLAGGQVYNEQFF
TRBD2 | TRBJ2-7 | TRBV12-5 | NA | TGTGCTAGTGGCCTGGGAGGGGTGTACGAGCAGTACTTC | CASGLGGVYEQYF
TRBD1 | TRBJ2-7 | TRBV7-6 | NA | TGTGCCAGCAGCTTAGGACAGGGGGGCTCCTACGAGCAGTACTTC | CASSLGQGGSYEQYF
TRBD2 | TRBJ2-2 | TRBV12-3/TRBV12-4 | NA | TGTGCCAGCAGTCCAGGACTAGCGGGTCCCGGGGAGCTGTTTTTT | CASSPGLAGPGELFF
TRBD1 | TRBJ1-1 | TRBV24-1 | once | TGTGCCACCAGTGATCCTCTGGACAGGGGGCCTACCTTT | CATSDPLDRGPTF
NA | TRBJ2-6 | TRBV7-9 | NA | TGTGCCAGCAGCCTAATCCGTTACTCTGGGGCCAACGTCCTGACTTTC | CASSLIRYSGANVLTF
TRBD1 | TRBJ2-3 | TRBV12-3/TRBV12-4 | NA | TGTGCCAGCACCAAGGTAGAGGGGGCCGGCACAGATACGCAGTATTTT | CASTKVEGAGTDTQYF
TRBD2 | TRBJ2-5 | TRBV12-3/TRBV12-4 | few | TGTGCCAGCAGTGGGAGGGAATGGCAAGAGACCCAGTACTTC | CASSGREWQETQYF
TRBD2 | TRBJ2-5 | TRBV12-3/TRBV12-4 | few | TGTGCCAGCAGTTTTACTAGCGTCATTCAAGAGACCCAGTACTTC | CASSFTSVIQETQYF
NA | TRBJ2-5 | TRBV5-6 | few | TGTGCCAGCAGCAGGGGACAAGAGACCCAGTACTTC | CASSRGQETQYF
TRBD2 | TRBJ2-3 | TRBV5-1 | few | TGCGCCAGCAGCCAGGGGACTAGCGCATTTGGGGGTACGCAGTATTTT | CASSQGTSAFGGTQYF
NA | TRBJ1-1 | TRBV4-3 | NA | TGCGCCAGCAGGAGAGGCAGGTCCACGAACACTGAAGCTTTCTTT | CASRRGRSTNTEAFF
NA | TRBJ2-1 | TRBV7-6 | NA | TGTGCCAGCAGCCTCACTTTGGGAGAGGATGAGCAGTTCTTC | CASSLTLGEDEQFF
NA | TRBJ1-1 | TRBV12-3/TRBV12-4 | few | TGTGCCAGCAGTCTTGATTACAGGGTTACGAACACTGAAGCTTTCTTT | CASSLDYRVTNTEAFF
NA | TRBJ1-5 | TRBV6-5 | NA | TGTGCCAGCAGTTACTCGGAATCTCAGCCCCAGCATTTT | CASSYSESQPQHF
NA | TRBJ2-7 | TRBV19 | few | TGTGCCAGTAGTGAACTAGGGGAGGTACGCGAGCAGTACTTC | CASSELGEVREQYF